What follows is one T cell receptor (beta chain) and its context. Sequenced by immunoSEQ multiplex PCR; TCRdb stores in-frame clones only, minus some. The sample lists about 120,000 clones; 88% were seen once. The data were taken from a study of T cell responses to AZD1222 COVID-19 vaccine. The CDR3 runs to 14 residues. Germline-derived CDR1 and CDR2 are ENHRY and SYGVKD. V lost 8 bases to trimming and J lost 2 bases; unmatched junction nucleotides: 3. The TCR originated in an adult in good health. The sequencing used peripheral blood, collected on day 0 of AZD1222 vaccination. The gene calls are TRBV10-3 and TRBJ2-1; TRBD1 matches 10 bases. The CDR3 DNA follows: TGTGCCATCTCTGGGACAGGGGCCTACAATGAGCAGTTCTTC. It encodes CAISGTGAYNEQFF.